Listed below are T cell receptor beta chains from one sample, sequenced in a study of post-analysis software for immune sequencing data. TCRdb re-analysed the PCR reads in MiXCR, keeping a single row per CDR3 protein. The sample includes about 460,000 distinct CDR3 sequences, around 40% of them seen just once. The sequenced sample consisted of blood. All receptors come from a girl between 5 and 17 years old with multiple sclerosis. CDR3s include the opening cysteine and the closing phenylalanine or tryptophan. Fields, in order: clone size, V gene, D gene, J gene, CDR3 length, CDR3 protein, CDR3 DNA. A D gene is named only where the DNA matches it firmly. Expanded clones get a size class; other rows say once, few or many, or leave the size out.

>NA|TRBV27|NA|TRBJ2-1|13
CASSSNRINEQFF
TGTGCCAGCAGTTCAAACAGGATCAATGAGCAGTTCTTC
>NA|TRBV23-1|TRBD2|TRBJ2-3|19
CASSRGVAGLKPSTDTQYF
TGCGCCAGCAGTCGGGGAGTAGCGGGACTCAAACCTAGCACAGATACGCAGTATTTT
>NA|TRBV5-1|NA|TRBJ1-4|15
CASSWGGPSNEKLFF
TGCGCCAGCAGCTGGGGCGGTCCCTCTAATGAAAAACTGTTTTTT
>NA|TRBV20-1|NA|TRBJ2-7|12
CNASPRQNEQYF
TGCAATGCTAGCCCCCGACAAAACGAGCAGTACTTC
>NA|TRBV7-3|TRBD2|TRBJ2-3|18
CASSSTGLAGEWADTQYF
TGTGCCAGCAGCTCCACGGGGCTAGCGGGGGAGTGGGCAGATACGCAGTATTTT
>NA|TRBV27|TRBD1|TRBJ1-5|17
CASSPAGQGPFNQPQHF
TGTGCCAGCAGTCCGGCCGGACAGGGGCCATTCAATCAGCCCCAGCATTTT
>NA|TRBV7-2|NA|TRBJ1-1|15
CASSREAGSNTEAFF
TGTGCCAGCAGCCGGGAGGCAGGGTCGAACACTGAAGCTTTCTTT
>NA|TRBV19|NA|TRBJ1-2|12
CASSARDDGYTF
TGTGCCAGTAGCGCCAGGGATGATGGCTACACCTTC
>NA|TRBV7-3|NA|TRBJ2-3|16
CASSLNAFPSTDTQYF
TGTGCCAGCAGCTTAAATGCCTTTCCAAGCACAGATACGCAGTATTTT
>NA|TRBV4-1|NA|TRBJ1-4|16
CASSQGPFSTNEKLFF
TGCGCCAGCAGCCAAGGGCCTTTTTCAACTAATGAAAAACTGTTTTTT
>many|TRBV7-2|NA|TRBJ1-5|15
CASSREGLDNQPQHF
TGTGCCAGCAGTCGGGAGGGACTCGACAATCAGCCCCAGCATTTT
>NA|TRBV7-2|NA|TRBJ1-2|13
CASSPLGGGGYTF
TGTGCCAGCAGCCCCCTGGGAGGAGGTGGCTACACCTTC
>NA|TRBV7-2|TRBD2|TRBJ2-3|15
CASSMSGVSTDTQYF
TGTGCCAGCAGCATGAGCGGGGTTAGCACAGATACGCAGTATTTT
>few|TRBV20-1|NA|TRBJ2-1|14
CSARGSGTRDEQFF
TGCAGTGCTAGGGGGTCCGGGACCCGCGATGAGCAGTTCTTC
>NA|TRBV15|TRBD1|TRBJ1-1|13
CATSTHRGNEAFF
TGTGCCACCAGCACCCACAGGGGGAATGAAGCTTTCTTT
>NA|TRBV5-6|TRBD1|TRBJ1-4|16
CASSIRDRGQWGKLFF
TGTGCCAGCAGCATCCGGGACAGGGGGCAGTGGGGAAAACTGTTTTTT
>NA|TRBV5-1|TRBD2|TRBJ2-1|15
CASSLGLAGFNEQFF
TGCGCCAGCAGCTTGGGACTAGCGGGGTTCAATGAGCAGTTCTTC
>few|TRBV9|NA|TRBJ2-3|13
CASNQGDRNTQYF
TGTGCCAGCAACCAAGGGGACCGGAATACGCAGTATTTT
>NA|TRBV12-3/TRBV12-4|TRBD1|TRBJ2-7|14
CASRTGTGVDEQYF
TGTGCCAGCAGGACCGGGACAGGGGTAGACGAGCAGTACTTC
>NA|TRBV20-1|NA|TRBJ2-1|13
CSAALPAYNEQFF
TGCAGTGCTGCTCTACCTGCCTACAATGAGCAGTTCTTC
>NA|TRBV4-3|NA|TRBJ2-3|15
CASSPTSRSADTQYF
TGCGCCAGCAGCCCAACTAGCCGCTCGGCGGATACGCAGTATTTT
>NA|TRBV4-1|TRBD2|TRBJ2-7|16
CASSQGGSGTSYEQYF
TGCGCCAGCAGCCAAGGGGGTAGCGGGACATCGTACGAGCAGTACTTC
>few|TRBV5-4|NA|TRBJ1-4|12
CASAGPSEKLFF
TGTGCCAGCGCCGGCCCCTCGGAAAAACTGTTTTTT
>once|TRBV6-1|TRBD1|TRBJ1-2|13
CASSEMDRGYYTF
TGTGCCAGCAGCGAAATGGACAGGGGGTACTACACCTTC
>NA|TRBV7-6|TRBD2|TRBJ2-7|18
CVSSRTLGATSGKNEQYF
TGTGTCAGCAGCCGGACGTTGGGTGCTACTAGCGGGAAGAACGAGCAGTACTTC
>few|TRBV5-1|NA|TRBJ2-1|18
CASSLRVIGESSYNEQFF
TGCGCCAGCAGCTTGAGAGTGATAGGCGAGAGCTCCTACAATGAGCAGTTCTTC
>NA|TRBV7-6|NA|TRBJ1-1|13
CASSSSGGTEAFF
TGTGCCAGCAGCTCGTCAGGAGGCACTGAAGCTTTCTTT
>NA|TRBV28|TRBD2|TRBJ2-3|20
CASIPRGLLGTSGRTDTQYF
TGTGCCAGCATCCCTCGGGGGCTCCTCGGGACTAGCGGGAGGACAGATACGCAGTATTTT
>NA|TRBV4-1|TRBD2|TRBJ2-7|17
CASSQEIWLAGLYEQYF
TGCGCCAGCAGCCAAGAAATCTGGCTAGCGGGATTATACGAGCAGTACTTC
>NA|TRBV29-1|TRBD1|TRBJ1-2|13
CSAAQGAGYGYTF
TGCAGCGCCGCACAGGGGGCTGGCTATGGCTACACCTTC
>NA|TRBV3-1|TRBD1|TRBJ1-2|14
CASSHRGTNYGYTF
TGTGCCAGCAGCCACAGGGGGACGAACTATGGCTACACCTTC
>NA|TRBV6-2/TRBV6-3|NA|TRBJ2-5|13
CASSYRDGETQYF
TGTGCCAGCAGTTACCGGGACGGAGAGACCCAGTACTTC
>NA|TRBV4-1|TRBD1|TRBJ1-1|16
CASSHDPDRGNTEAFF
TGCGCCAGCAGCCATGATCCGGACAGGGGCAACACTGAAGCTTTCTTT
>few|TRBV5-1|TRBD1|TRBJ2-5|14
CASSPGTGEETQYF
TGCGCCAGCAGCCCTGGGACAGGGGAAGAGACCCAGTACTTC
>NA|TRBV28|NA|TRBJ2-4|13
CASSLDRGDIQYF
TGTGCCAGCAGTTTGGACCGGGGAGACATTCAGTACTTC
>few|TRBV7-9|TRBD2|TRBJ2-4|17
CASSPQAGGLAKNIQYF
TGTGCCAGCAGTCCACAGGCGGGAGGACTAGCCAAAAACATTCAGTACTTC
>NA|TRBV15|NA|TRBJ2-7|13
CATSNGLKREQYF
TGTGCCACCAGCAACGGACTAAAACGCGAGCAGTACTTC
>NA|TRBV7-2|TRBD1|TRBJ1-2|15
CASSLAGDSNYGYTF
TGTGCCAGCAGCTTAGCGGGGGACAGTAACTATGGCTACACCTTC
>once|TRBV12-3/TRBV12-4|NA|TRBJ1-6|13
CASSPYAHSPLHF
TGTGCCAGCAGTCCCTATGCCCATTCACCCCTCCACTTT
>NA|TRBV3-1|NA|TRBJ1-1|13
CASRGERRTEAFF
TGTGCCAGCAGAGGGGAACGTCGGACTGAAGCTTTCTTT
>few|TRBV20-1|NA|TRBJ2-5|13
CSVSPTVRETQYF
TGCAGTGTTTCTCCAACGGTTCGAGAGACCCAGTACTTC
>NA|TRBV20-1|TRBD2|TRBJ2-1|16
CSARDWGAGGGNEQFF
TGCAGTGCTAGAGACTGGGGGGCGGGAGGTGGGAATGAGCAGTTCTTC
>NA|TRBV6-2/TRBV6-3|NA|TRBJ1-6|15
CASSYQEVTGSPLHF
TGTGCCAGCAGTTATCAGGAGGTCACAGGTTCGCCCCTCCACTTT
>NA|TRBV10-3|TRBD2|TRBJ2-5|14
CAIRESSGKETQYF
TGTGCCATCAGGGAGAGCAGCGGGAAAGAGACCCAGTACTTC
>NA|TRBV5-1|TRBD2|TRBJ2-5|17
CASSEGRSSGIQETQYF
TGCGCCAGCAGCGAAGGTCGTTCTAGCGGGATCCAGGAGACCCAGTACTTC
>NA|TRBV24-1|NA|TRBJ2-5|15
CATSAGDAPLETQYF
TGTGCCACCAGTGCCGGGGATGCCCCGTTGGAGACCCAGTACTTC
>NA|TRBV5-1|NA|TRBJ1-4|15
CASSLDGTTNEKLFF
TGCGCCAGCAGCTTGGACGGGACAACTAATGAAAAACTGTTTTTT
>NA|TRBV7-9|NA|TRBJ1-2|12
CACSANGVGYTF
TGTGCCTGCAGCGCAAACGGGGTTGGCTACACCTTC
>few|TRBV20-1|NA|TRBJ2-7|13
CSAVGLSSYEQYF
TGCAGTGCCGTGGGGTTATCATCCTACGAGCAGTACTTC
>NA|TRBV15|NA|TRBJ1-5|14
CATDRAGGNQPQHF
TGTGCCACTGATCGGGCAGGGGGCAATCAGCCCCAGCATTTT